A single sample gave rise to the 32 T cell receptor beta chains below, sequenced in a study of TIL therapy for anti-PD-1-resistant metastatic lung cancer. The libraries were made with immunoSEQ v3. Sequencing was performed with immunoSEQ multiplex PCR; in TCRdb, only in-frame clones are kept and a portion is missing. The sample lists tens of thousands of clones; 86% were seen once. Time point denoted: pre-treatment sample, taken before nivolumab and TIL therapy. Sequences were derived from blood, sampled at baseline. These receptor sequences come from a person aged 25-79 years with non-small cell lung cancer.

The CDR3 loop reads CASSGQYSNQPQHF. CDR3 sequence (DNA): TGTGCCAGCAGCGGACAGTATAGCAATCAGCCCCAGCATTTT. The rearrangement uses TRBV5-5 and TRBJ1-5; maybe TRBD1 (6 bases). The germline V gene has CDR1 SGHKS and CDR2 YYEKEE (reference sequence). The CDR3 spans 14 residues. V was clipped by 4 bases and J by 0 bases, with 8 bases between them.

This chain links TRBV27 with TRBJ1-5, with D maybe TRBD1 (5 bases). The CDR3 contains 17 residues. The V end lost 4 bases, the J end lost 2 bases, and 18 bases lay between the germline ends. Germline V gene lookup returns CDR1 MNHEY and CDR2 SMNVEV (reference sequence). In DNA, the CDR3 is TGTGCCAGCAGTTCCTCAGGGTCGGTCAGCCGCAATCAGCCCCAGCATTTT. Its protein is CASSSSGSVSRNQPQHF.

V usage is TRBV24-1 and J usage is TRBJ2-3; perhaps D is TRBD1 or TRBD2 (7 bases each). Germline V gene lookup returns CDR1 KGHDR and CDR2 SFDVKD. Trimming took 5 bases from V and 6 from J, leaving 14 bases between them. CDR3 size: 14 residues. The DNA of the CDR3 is TGTGCCACCAGTGTTTCAGGGGGGGAGGATACGCAGTATTTT. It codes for CATSVSGGEDTQYF.

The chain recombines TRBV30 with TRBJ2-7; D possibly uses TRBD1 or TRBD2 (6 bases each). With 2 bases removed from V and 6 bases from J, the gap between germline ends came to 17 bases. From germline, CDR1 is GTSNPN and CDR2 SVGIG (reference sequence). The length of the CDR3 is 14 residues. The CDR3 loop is CAWSTGGFLVEQYF. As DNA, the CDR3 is TGTGCCTGGAGTACCGGGGGCTTTCTGGTCGAGCAGTACTTC.

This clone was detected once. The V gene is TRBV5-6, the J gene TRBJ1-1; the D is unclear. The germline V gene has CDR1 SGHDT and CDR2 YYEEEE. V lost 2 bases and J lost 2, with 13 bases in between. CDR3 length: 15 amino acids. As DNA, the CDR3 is TGTGCCAGCAGCTTAGGTCTGGGTGGAAACACTGAAGCTTTCTTT. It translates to CASSLGLGGNTEAFF.

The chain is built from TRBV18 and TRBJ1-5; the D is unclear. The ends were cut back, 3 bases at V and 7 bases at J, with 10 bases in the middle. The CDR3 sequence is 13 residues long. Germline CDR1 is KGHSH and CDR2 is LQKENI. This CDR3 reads CASSPTQKQPQHF. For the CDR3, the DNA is TGTGCCAGCTCACCTACCCAAAAACAGCCCCAGCATTTT.

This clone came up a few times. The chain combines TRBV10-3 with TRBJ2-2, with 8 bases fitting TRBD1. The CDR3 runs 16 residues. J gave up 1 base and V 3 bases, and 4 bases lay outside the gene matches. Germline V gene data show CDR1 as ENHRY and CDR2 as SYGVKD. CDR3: CAISDRDRMNTGELFF. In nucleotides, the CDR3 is TGTGCCATCAGTGACCGGGACAGGATGAACACCGGGGAGCTGTTTTTT.

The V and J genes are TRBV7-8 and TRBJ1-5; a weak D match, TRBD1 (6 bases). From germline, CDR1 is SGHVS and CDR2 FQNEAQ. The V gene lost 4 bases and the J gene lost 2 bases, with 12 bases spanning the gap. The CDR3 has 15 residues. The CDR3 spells CASSSVGGGNQPQHF. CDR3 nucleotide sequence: TGTGCCAGCAGCTCGGTGGGGGGCGGCAATCAGCCCCAGCATTTT.

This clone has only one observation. This CDR3 reads CASSWDFPNTEAFF. CDR3 DNA sequence: TGTGCCAGCAGCTGGGACTTCCCGAACACTGAAGCTTTCTTT. This chain uses TRBV6-2 or TRBV6-3 with TRBJ1-1; D possibly corresponds to TRBD1 (5 bases). CDR1 is MNHEY, CDR2 SVGEGT, per germline. This CDR3 has 14 residues. The V end lost 6 bases, the J end lost 1 base, and 12 bases lay between the germline ends.

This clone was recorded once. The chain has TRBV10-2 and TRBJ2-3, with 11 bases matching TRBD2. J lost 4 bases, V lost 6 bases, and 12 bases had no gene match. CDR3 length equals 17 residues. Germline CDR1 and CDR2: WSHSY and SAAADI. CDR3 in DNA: TGCGCCAGCAGACCTATAGCGGGGGGGCGATTACCAGATACGCAGTATTTT. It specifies CASRPIAGGRLPDTQYF.

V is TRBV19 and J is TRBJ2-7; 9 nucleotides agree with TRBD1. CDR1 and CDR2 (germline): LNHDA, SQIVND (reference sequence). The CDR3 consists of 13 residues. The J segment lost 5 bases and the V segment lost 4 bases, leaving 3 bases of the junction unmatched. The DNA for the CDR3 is TGTGCCAGTAGTAGACAGGGGGGGGACGAGCAGTACTTC. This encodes CASSRQGGDEQYF.

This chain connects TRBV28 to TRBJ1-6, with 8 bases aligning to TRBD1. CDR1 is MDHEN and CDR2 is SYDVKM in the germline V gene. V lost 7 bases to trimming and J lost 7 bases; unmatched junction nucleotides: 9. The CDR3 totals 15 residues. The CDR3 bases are TGTGCCAGCACCGATAGGACAGGGAGAAATTCACCCCTCCACTTT. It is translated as CASTDRTGRNSPLHF.

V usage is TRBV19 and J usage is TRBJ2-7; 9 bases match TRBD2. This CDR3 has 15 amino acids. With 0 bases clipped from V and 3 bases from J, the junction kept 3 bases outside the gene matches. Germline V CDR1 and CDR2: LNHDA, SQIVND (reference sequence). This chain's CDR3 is CASSIELAGYYEQYF. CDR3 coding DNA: TGTGCCAGTAGTATAGAGCTAGCGGGGTACTACGAGCAGTACTTC.

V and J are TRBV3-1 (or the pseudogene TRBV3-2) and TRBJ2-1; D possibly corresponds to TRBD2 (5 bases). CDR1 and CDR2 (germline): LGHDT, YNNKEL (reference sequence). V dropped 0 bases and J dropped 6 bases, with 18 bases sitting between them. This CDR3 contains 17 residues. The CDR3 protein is CASSQDNGRAPPNEQFF. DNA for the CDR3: TGTGCCAGCAGCCAAGATAATGGGCGGGCGCCGCCCAATGAGCAGTTCTTC.

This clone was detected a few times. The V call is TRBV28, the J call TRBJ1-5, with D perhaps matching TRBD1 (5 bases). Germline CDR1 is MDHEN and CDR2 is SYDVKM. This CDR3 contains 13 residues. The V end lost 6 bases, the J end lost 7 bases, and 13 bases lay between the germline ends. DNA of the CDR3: TGTGCCAGCAGGAGGACATTGATACAGCCCCAGCATTTT. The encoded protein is CASRRTLIQPQHF.

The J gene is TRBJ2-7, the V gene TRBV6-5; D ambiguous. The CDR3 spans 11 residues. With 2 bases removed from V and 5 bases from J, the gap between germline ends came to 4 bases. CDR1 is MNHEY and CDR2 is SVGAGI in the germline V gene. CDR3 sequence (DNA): TGTGCCAGCAGTTACAGGCACGAGCAGTACTTC. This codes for CASSYRHEQYF.

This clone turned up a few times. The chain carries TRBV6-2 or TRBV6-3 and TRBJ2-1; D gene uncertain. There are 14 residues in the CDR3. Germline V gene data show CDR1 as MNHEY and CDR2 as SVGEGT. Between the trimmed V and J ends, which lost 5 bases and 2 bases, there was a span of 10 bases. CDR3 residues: CASSAEDPYNEQFF. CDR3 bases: TGTGCCAGCAGTGCCGAGGACCCCTACAATGAGCAGTTCTTC.

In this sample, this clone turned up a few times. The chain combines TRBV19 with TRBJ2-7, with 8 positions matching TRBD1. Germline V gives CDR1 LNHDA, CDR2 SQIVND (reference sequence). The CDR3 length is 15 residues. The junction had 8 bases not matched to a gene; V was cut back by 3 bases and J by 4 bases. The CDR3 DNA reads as TGTGCCAGTAGTATCGGCGGGACAGGCGGATACGAGCAGTACTTC. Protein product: CASSIGGTGGYEQYF.

CDR3 in DNA: TGCGCCAGCAGCTTGGACGGACTCACCACAGATACGCAGTATTTT. Encoded protein: CASSLDGLTTDTQYF. The chain links TRBV5-1 to TRBJ2-3; D is perhaps TRBD2 (5 bases). Per germline, CDR1 SGHRS and CDR2 YFSETQ. The CDR3 contains 15 residues. Trimming cost V 0 bases and J 2 bases, with 10 bases left between them. Based on the CDR3 plus reference TRBV5-1 and TRBJ2-3, the full variable domain is KAGVTQTPRYLIKTRGQQVTLSCSPISGHRSVSWYQQTPGQGLQFLFEYFSETQRNKGNFPGRFSGRQFSNSRSEMNVSTLELGDSALYLCASSLDGLTTDTQYFGPGTRLTVL.

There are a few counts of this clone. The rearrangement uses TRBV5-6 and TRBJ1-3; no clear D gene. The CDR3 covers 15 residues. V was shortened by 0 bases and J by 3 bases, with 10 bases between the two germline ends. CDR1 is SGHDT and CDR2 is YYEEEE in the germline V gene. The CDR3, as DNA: TGTGCCAGCAGCTTGGGGCAAGTCCTTGGAAACACCATATATTTT. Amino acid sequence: CASSLGQVLGNTIYF.

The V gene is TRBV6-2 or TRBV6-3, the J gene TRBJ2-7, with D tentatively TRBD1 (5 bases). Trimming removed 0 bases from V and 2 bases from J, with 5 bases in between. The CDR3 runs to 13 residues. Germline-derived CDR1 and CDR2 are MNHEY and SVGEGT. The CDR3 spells CASSYSDTYEQYF. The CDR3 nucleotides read TGTGCCAGCAGTTACTCGGACACCTACGAGCAGTACTTC.

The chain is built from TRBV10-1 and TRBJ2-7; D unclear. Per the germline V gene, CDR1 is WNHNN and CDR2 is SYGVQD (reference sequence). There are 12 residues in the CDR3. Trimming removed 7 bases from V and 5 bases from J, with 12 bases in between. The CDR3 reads CASIHSYHEQYF. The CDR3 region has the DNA TGCGCCAGCATCCACTCATACCACGAGCAGTACTTC.

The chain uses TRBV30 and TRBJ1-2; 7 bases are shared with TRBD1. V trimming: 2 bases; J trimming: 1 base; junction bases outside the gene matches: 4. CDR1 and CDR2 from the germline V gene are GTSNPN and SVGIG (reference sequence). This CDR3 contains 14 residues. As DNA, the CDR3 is TGTGCCTGGAGTCCAGCAGGGGGTAACTATGGCTACACCTTC. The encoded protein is CAWSPAGGNYGYTF. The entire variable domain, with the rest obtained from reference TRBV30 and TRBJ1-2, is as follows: SQTIHQWPATLVQPVGSPLSLECTVEGTSNPNLYWYRQAAGRGLQLLFYSVGIGQISSEVPQNLSASRPQDRQFILSSKKLLLSDSGFYLCAWSPAGGNYGYTFGSGTRLTVV.

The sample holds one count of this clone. The CDR3 protein is CASSQERGLEAYEQYF. DNA of the CDR3: TGTGCCAGCAGCCAGGAACGTGGACTGGAGGCCTACGAGCAGTACTTC. The chain is built from TRBV7-8 and TRBJ2-7; D might be TRBD2 (5 bases). V was pared by 5 bases and J by 2 bases, with 19 bases between. CDR1 is SGHVS and CDR2 is FQNEAQ in the germline V gene. CDR3 size: 16 residues.

CDR3: CASSPGGTSGYNEQFF. In nucleotides, the CDR3 is TGTGCCAGCAGCCCAGGTGGGACTAGCGGGTACAATGAGCAGTTCTTC. This rearrangement joins TRBV6-4 to TRBJ2-1; 12 positions match TRBD2. The CDR3 contains 16 residues. The junction had 7 bases not matched to a gene; V was cut back by 6 bases and J by 4 bases. Looked up from germline, CDR1 is MRHNA and CDR2 is SNTAGT.

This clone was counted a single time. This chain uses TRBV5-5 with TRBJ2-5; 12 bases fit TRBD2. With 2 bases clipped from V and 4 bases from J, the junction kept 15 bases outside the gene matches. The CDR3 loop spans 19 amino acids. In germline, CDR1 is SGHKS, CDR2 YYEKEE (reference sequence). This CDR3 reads CASSFSRLAGVGWGETQYF. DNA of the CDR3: TGTGCCAGCAGCTTCTCTAGACTAGCGGGAGTTGGGTGGGGAGAGACCCAGTACTTC. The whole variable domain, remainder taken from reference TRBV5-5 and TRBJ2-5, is DAGVTQSPTHLIKTRGQQVTLRCSPISGHKSVSWYQQVLGQGPQFIFQYYEKEERGRGNFPDRFSARQFPNYSSELNVNALLLGDSALYLCASSFSRLAGVGWGETQYFGPGTRLLVL.

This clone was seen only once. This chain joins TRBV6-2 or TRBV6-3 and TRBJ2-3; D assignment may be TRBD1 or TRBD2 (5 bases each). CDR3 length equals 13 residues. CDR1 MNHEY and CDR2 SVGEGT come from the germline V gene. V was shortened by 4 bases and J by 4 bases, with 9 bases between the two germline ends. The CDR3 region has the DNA TGTGCCAGCAGTTTCGGGGCCCCAGATACGCAGTATTTT. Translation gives CASSFGAPDTQYF.

The CDR3, as DNA: TGTGCCAGCAGCTCCCGGCGTGAGGGGACCCAGTACTTC. Translation: CASSSRREGTQYF. The chain links TRBV7-9 to TRBJ2-5, with D maybe TRBD2 (5 bases). CDR3 length: 13 residues. Germline CDR1 reads SEHNR; CDR2 reads FQNEAQ (reference sequence). V lost 4 bases and J 7 bases, leaving 13 bases between the germline ends. Drawing the rest from reference TRBV7-9 and TRBJ2-5, the complete variable domain is DTGVSQNPRHKITKRGQNVTFRCDPISEHNRLYWYRQTLGQGPEFLTYFQNEAQLEKSRLLSDRFSAERPKGSFSTLEIQRTEQGDSAMYLCASSSRREGTQYFGPGTRLLVL.

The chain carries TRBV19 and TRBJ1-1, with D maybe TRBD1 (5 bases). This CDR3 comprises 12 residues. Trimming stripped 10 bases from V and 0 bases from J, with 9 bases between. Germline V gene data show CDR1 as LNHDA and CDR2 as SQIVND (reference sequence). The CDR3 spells CAKGHLNTEAFF. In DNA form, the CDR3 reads TGTGCCAAGGGGCACCTGAACACTGAAGCTTTCTTT.

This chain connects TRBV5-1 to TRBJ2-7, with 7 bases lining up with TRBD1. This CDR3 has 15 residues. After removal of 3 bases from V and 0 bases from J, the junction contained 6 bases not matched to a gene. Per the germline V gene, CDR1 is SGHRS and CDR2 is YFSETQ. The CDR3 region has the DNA TGCGCCAGCAGCTCGGGACAGTTGAGCTCCTACGAGCAGTACTTC. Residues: CASSSGQLSSYEQYF.

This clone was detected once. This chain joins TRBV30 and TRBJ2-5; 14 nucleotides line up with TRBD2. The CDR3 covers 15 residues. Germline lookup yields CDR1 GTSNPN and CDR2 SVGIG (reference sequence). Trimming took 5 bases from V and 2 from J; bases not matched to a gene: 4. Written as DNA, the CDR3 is TGTGCCTGGGGACTAGCGGGGGGAATGCAAGAGACCCAGTACTTC. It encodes CAWGLAGGMQETQYF.

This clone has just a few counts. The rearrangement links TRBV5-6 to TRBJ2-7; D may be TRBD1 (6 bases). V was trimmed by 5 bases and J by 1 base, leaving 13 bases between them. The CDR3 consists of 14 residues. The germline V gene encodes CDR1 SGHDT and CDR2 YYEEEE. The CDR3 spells CASSLVQGSYEQYF. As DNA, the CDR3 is TGTGCCAGCAGTTTAGTACAGGGATCCTACGAGCAGTACTTC.